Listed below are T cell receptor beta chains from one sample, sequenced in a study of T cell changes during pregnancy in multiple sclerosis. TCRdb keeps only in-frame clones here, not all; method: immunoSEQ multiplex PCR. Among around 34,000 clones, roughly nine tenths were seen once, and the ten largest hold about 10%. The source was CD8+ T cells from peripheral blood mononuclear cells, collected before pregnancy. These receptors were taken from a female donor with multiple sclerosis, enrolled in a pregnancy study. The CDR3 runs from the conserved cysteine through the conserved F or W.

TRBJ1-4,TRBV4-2,CASSQPATNEKLFF
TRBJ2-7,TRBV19,CASSTWGQGFYEQYF
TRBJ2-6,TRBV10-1,CADPTENSGANVLTF
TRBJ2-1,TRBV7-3,CASSLPEAGDGYNEQFF
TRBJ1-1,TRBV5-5,CASSLRWGSNTEAFF
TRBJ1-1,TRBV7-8,CASSFIGTAMNTEAFF
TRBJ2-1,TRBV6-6,CAISGELYNEQFF
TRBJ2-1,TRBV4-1,CASSQEGLSYNEQFF
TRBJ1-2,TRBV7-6,CASSPTPTGNYGYTF
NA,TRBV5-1,CASSPGTSGLYEQYF
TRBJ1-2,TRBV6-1,CASSTGFWWGYTF
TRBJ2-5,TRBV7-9,CASSLTQRGETQYF